This record looks at one TCR beta chain sequence and its context. The trim removed 4 bases at V and 3 bases at J, leaving 13 bases unmatched. There are 17 residues in the CDR3. Germline CDR1 KGHSH, CDR2 LQKENI. This specimen comes from a study of blood T cell repertoires in COVID-19. Sequenced by immunoSEQ multiplex PCR; TCRdb stores in-frame clones only, minus some. The data hold approximately 250,000 clones, with around 93% observed a single time. The sequence was obtained from a man aged 35-49 years who had been exposed to COVID-19. The sample comprised PBMCs or T cells enriched from blood (not recorded which). The chain employs TRBV18 and TRBJ2-5; 8 bases align to TRBD1. The DNA of the CDR3 is TGTGCCAGCTCACTCTTTTCAACAGGGGGTGATGAAGAGACCCAGTACTTC. This sequence encodes CASSLFSTGGDEETQYF.